This T cell receptor (beta chain) is drawn from a study of OX40 agonist ivuxolimab in advanced cancers. The CDR3 covers 14 residues. The V end lost 0 bases, the J end lost 8 bases, and 13 bases lay between the germline ends. Germline values: CDR1 MGHRA, CDR2 YSYEKL. Profiled with immunoSEQ multiplex PCR; TCRdb holds only in-frame clones, not every one. Among roughly 64,000 clones, roughly nine tenths were seen once, and the ten largest hold around an eighth. By sample fraction, this clone is medium-sized. The material sequenced was CD4+ or CD8+ T cells sorted from blood, taken in a trial of the OX40 agonist ivuxolimab. The rearrangement uses TRBV4-1 and TRBJ1-2, with D uncertain. The source of this sequence is an adult with an advanced solid tumor such as melanoma, head and neck, liver or kidney cancer. This CDR3 is CASSQDIVLRGYTF. The CDR3 nucleotides are TGCGCCAGCAGCCAAGATATAGTGTTGAGAGGCTACACCTTC.